This entry lists 7 T cell receptor beta chains sequenced from one sample in a study of blood T cell repertoires in COVID-19. Clones were read by immunoSEQ multiplex PCR, and TCRdb kept only the in-frame ones, dropping some. The sample lists approximately 500,000 clones, roughly 88% occurring once. Sample: peripheral blood. Every receptor here comes from a human donor in a cohort sampled during active COVID-19.

This clone has just one count. The rearrangement uses TRBV7-2 and TRBJ2-5; the D gene is possibly TRBD2 (6 bases). From germline, CDR1 is SGHTA and CDR2 FQGNSA. This CDR3 is 13 amino acids long. Trimming removed 7 bases from V and 2 bases from J, with 11 bases in between. The CDR3 spells CASNRAGQETQYF. The CDR3 DNA sequence: TGTGCCAGCAATCGCGCGGGACAAGAGACCCAGTACTTC.

In its sample, this clone was seen once. The gene calls are TRBV15 and TRBJ1-3; 12 nucleotides line up with TRBD1. The CDR3 has 16 residues. Germline CDR1 reads LNHNV; CDR2 reads YYDKDF (reference sequence). The junction had 4 bases not matched to a gene; V was cut back by 5 bases and J by 2 bases. CDR3 sequence (DNA): TGTGCCACCAGCGGCCGGGACAGGGGGCCTGGAAACACCATATATTTT. This codes for CATSGRDRGPGNTIYF.

The rearrangement joins TRBV7-9 to TRBJ2-1, with D hard to call. The CDR3 loop spans 14 amino acids. Deletions cut 5 bases from V and 2 bases from J, with 10 bases between. CDR1 SEHNR and CDR2 FQNEAQ come from the germline V gene (reference sequence). The CDR3 DNA follows: TGTGCCAGCAGCGACTTCCTGACCTACAATGAGCAGTTCTTC. Translating gives CASSDFLTYNEQFF.

V gene TRBV7-2 combines with J gene TRBJ2-2; D unresolved. This CDR3 is built from 14 residues. Per the germline V gene, CDR1 is SGHTA and CDR2 is FQGNSA. Trimming removed 6 bases at V and 4 bases at J, with 12 bases between. This CDR3 reads CASRIERSTGELFF. CDR3 in DNA: TGTGCCAGCAGGATAGAACGTAGCACCGGGGAGCTGTTTTTT.

On this clone: This same CDR3 is encoded by further DNA sequences in the sample. CDR3 amino acids: CASRGLEQGVNGYTF. CDR3 in DNA: TGTGCCAGTAGGGGACTTGAACAGGGGGTAAATGGCTACACCTTC. The chain recombines TRBV19 with TRBJ1-2, with 8 nucleotides matching TRBD1. The germline CDR1 and CDR2 sequences are LNHDA and SQIVND (reference sequence). There are 15 residues in the CDR3. With 6 bases clipped from V and 6 bases from J, the junction kept 12 bases outside the gene matches.

The rearrangement joins TRBV7-9 to TRBJ2-5, with a weak D call TRBD2 (6 bases). Looked up from germline, CDR1 is SEHNR and CDR2 is FQNEAQ (reference sequence). V shed 0 bases and J shed 4 bases, with 12 bases lying between them. The CDR3 sequence is 15 residues long. Written as DNA, the CDR3 is TGTGCCAGCAGCTTAGCGTCTAGCGACTTAGAGACCCAGTACTTC. This encodes CASSLASSDLETQYF.

The chain joins TRBV5-8 to TRBJ2-5; D remains unclear. CDR3 length: 12 residues. Trimming shortened V by 4 bases and J by 5 bases, and 9 bases separated the two germline ends. Germline V CDR1 and CDR2: SGHTS, YDEGEE. As DNA, the CDR3 is TGTGCCAGCAGCCCCCCATTGGAGACCCAGTACTTC. Translated: CASSPPLETQYF.